These 29 T cell receptor beta chains came from one sample sequenced in a study of cytomegalovirus exposure and HLA in healthy donors. This table comes from immunoSEQ multiplex PCR, and its TCRdb copy is limited to in-frame clones, with some not included. The data show 150,000 to 200,000 clones, around 86% seen once. Source material: PBMCs. The receptors originated from a man aged 18 to 29 in good health and CMV-seropositive.

The gene calls are TRBV29-1 and TRBJ1-2; no firm D call. The CDR3 is 12 amino acids. V was trimmed by 6 bases and J by 0 bases, leaving 8 bases between them. From germline, CDR1 is SQVTM and CDR2 ANQGSEA. The chain's CDR3 is CSVLLPNYGYTF. CDR3 in DNA: TGCAGCGTACTACTACCTAACTATGGCTACACCTTC.

The chain recombines TRBV6-6 with TRBJ2-1; weak D call: TRBD2 (6 bases). V was trimmed by 4 bases and J by 6 bases, leaving 19 bases between them. The germline CDR1 and CDR2 sequences are MNHNY and SVGAGI (reference sequence). This CDR3 has 16 amino acids. CDR3 protein: CASSFRDSVVSNEQFF. CDR3 DNA sequence: TGTGCCAGCAGTTTTCGGGACTCAGTAGTGTCCAATGAGCAGTTCTTC.

In the case of this clone: The same CDR3 can be traced to other DNA sequences in this sample. The gene calls are TRBV7-9 and TRBJ2-7; 7 bases align to TRBD1. V shed 5 bases and J 2 bases; nucleotides not matched to a gene: 3. This CDR3 region has 13 residues. CDR1 and CDR2 from the germline V gene are SEHNR and FQNEAQ (reference sequence). The CDR3 protein is CASSTTGTYEQYF. DNA for the CDR3: TGTGCCAGCAGCACGACAGGGACCTACGAGCAGTACTTC.

The chain is built from TRBV5-1 and TRBJ1-4; 8 bases line up with TRBD1. This CDR3 spans 14 amino acids. The V and J ends lost 4 bases and 6 bases, in that order; junction bases with no gene match: 5. Germline CDR1 reads SGHRS; CDR2 reads YFSETQ. In DNA form, the CDR3 reads TGCGCCAGCAGCCGGACAGGGCAGGATGAAAAACTGTTTTTT. As protein: CASSRTGQDEKLFF.

This sequence joins TRBV6-6 and TRBJ2-7; perhaps TRBD2 as D (5 bases). The CDR3 contains 13 residues. The germline CDR1 and CDR2 sequences are MNHNY and SVGAGI (reference sequence). Trimming took off 8 bases at V and 2 bases at J, with 13 bases between the two ends. CDR3 region: CASRPQRTYEQYF. The CDR3 DNA reads TGTGCCAGCCGCCCCCAGCGGACCTACGAGCAGTACTTC.

This chain joins TRBV27 and TRBJ2-5; 7 positions match TRBD1. This CDR3 has 13 amino acids. Germline V CDR1 and CDR2: MNHEY, SMNVEV (reference sequence). The J segment lost 5 bases and the V segment lost 8 bases, leaving 8 bases of the junction unmatched. The CDR3 loop reads CASARGREETQYF. The CDR3 DNA reads as TGTGCCAGCGCGAGGGGGCGCGAGGAGACCCAGTACTTC.

The CDR3 DNA follows: TGTGCCAGCAGCCAAGGGGGTACTACAGGGGATCCGCAGTACTTC. This encodes CASSQGGTTGDPQYF. The chain recombines TRBV14 with TRBJ2-7; 7 bases match TRBD1. The CDR3 sequence is 15 residues long. Per the germline V gene, CDR1 is SGHDN and CDR2 is FVKESK. V lost 1 base and J lost 9; bases outside the gene matches: 12.

The chain couples TRBV7-9 to TRBJ2-1, with TRBD2 identical over 7 bases. Per the germline V gene, CDR1 is SEHNR and CDR2 is FQNEAQ (reference sequence). V shed 3 bases and J 6 bases; nucleotides not matched to a gene: 8. The CDR3 extends over 15 amino acids. In DNA form, the CDR3 reads TGTGCCAGCAGCTTGAGCGGGAACGGTCTCAATGAGCAGTTCTTC. Its translation is CASSLSGNGLNEQFF.

This chain uses TRBV27 with TRBJ2-3; 14 bases agree with TRBD2. This CDR3 comprises 16 residues. V dropped 7 bases and J dropped 3; count of bases not matched to a gene: 6. Germline lookup yields CDR1 MNHEY and CDR2 SMNVEV (reference sequence). CDR3 in DNA: TGTGCCAGCACCCGGACTAGCGGGAGGACTACAGATACGCAGTATTTT. Amino acids: CASTRTSGRTTDTQYF.

The chain joins TRBV30 to TRBJ1-2; TRBD1 aligns across 9 bases. V gave up 2 bases and J gave up 6 bases; unmatched junction bases: 4. Germline assignment: CDR1 GTSNPN and CDR2 SVGIG (reference sequence). The CDR3 loop spans 13 amino acids. CDR3: CAWSLGQGNGYTF. CDR3 DNA: TGTGCCTGGAGTCTTGGACAGGGGAATGGCTACACCTTC.

This clone was detected only once. The genes are TRBV9 and TRBJ1-2; 8 bases map to TRBD1. V shed 7 bases and J 5 bases; nucleotides not matched to a gene: 13. The germline CDR1 and CDR2 sequences are SGDLS and YYNGEE. The CDR3 has 15 residues. In nucleotides, the CDR3 is TGTGCCAGCGGTAACGGACAGGGTCCTCGTTATGGCTACACCTTC. This sequence encodes CASGNGQGPRYGYTF.

Written as DNA, the CDR3 is TGTGCCACCAAAGGAACAGGGGATGAGCAGTTCTTC. Its translation: CATKGTGDEQFF. This rearrangement joins TRBV15 to TRBJ2-1, with TRBD1 matching 7 bases. This CDR3 has 12 residues. Germline trimming cut 7 bases from V and 8 bases from J; bases unmatched to any gene: 5. Germline V CDR1 and CDR2: LNHNV, YYDKDF (reference sequence).

The chain employs TRBV19 and TRBJ1-5, with D tentatively TRBD1 (5 bases). CDR1 is LNHDA, CDR2 SQIVND, per germline (reference sequence). Trimming took off 4 bases at V and 3 bases at J, with 13 bases between the two ends. This CDR3 has 15 amino acids. The DNA for the CDR3 is TGTGCCAGTAGTACCCAGGGAGGGGACAATCAGCCCCAGCATTTT. Its translation: CASSTQGGDNQPQHF.

The chain combines TRBV29-1 with TRBJ1-2; 11 bases match TRBD1. The length of the CDR3 is 13 residues. CDR1 SQVTM and CDR2 ANQGSEA come from the germline V gene. The V segment lost 4 bases and the J segment 9 bases; nucleotides outside the gene matches: 7. The CDR3 region has the DNA TGCAGCGTTGGGGGGGACAGGGGGTCCCGCTACACCTTC. Translating it yields CSVGGDRGSRYTF.

The V gene is TRBV7-3, the J gene TRBJ2-1; possibly TRBD2 for D (6 bases). Trimming removed 2 bases at V and 9 bases at J, with 14 bases between. Per the germline V gene, CDR1 is SGHTA and CDR2 is FQGTGA. The CDR3 spans 14 residues. This CDR3 is CASSLLHAGGEQFF. The CDR3 DNA is TGTGCCAGCAGCTTACTCCATGCCGGGGGTGAGCAGTTCTTC.

The chain carries TRBV28 and TRBJ1-1; TRBD1 agrees at 8 bases. Germline V gene sequence: CDR1 MDHEN, CDR2 SYDVKM. The CDR3 is 16 residues long. V was pared by 2 bases and J by 1 base, with 6 bases of the junction left unmatched. CDR3 in amino acids: CASSLASGGRNTEAFF. The CDR3, as DNA: TGTGCCAGCAGTTTAGCATCAGGGGGCCGGAACACTGAAGCTTTCTTT.

The chain is built from TRBV6-1 and TRBJ2-7; D is uncertain. The ends were cut back, 0 bases at V and 2 bases at J, with 5 bases in the middle. The CDR3 has 13 residues. CDR1 and CDR2 (germline): MNHNS, SASEGT. The CDR3 nucleotides read TGTGCCAGCAGTGAAGCAGCGCCCTACGAGCAGTACTTC. Translation: CASSEAAPYEQYF.

Of note for this clone: The junction differs from germline at one of its ends, possibly a read error. The gene calls are TRBV7-7 and TRBJ1-2; D gene unclear. The CDR3 covers 15 residues. Germline lookup yields CDR1 SSHAT and CDR2 FNYEAQ (reference sequence). CDR3 bases: TGTGCTAGCAGCTTAGTTCTTTTGGAGAGATATGGCTACACCTTC. This sequence encodes CASSLVLLERYGYTF. Complete variable domain (other parts from reference TRBV7-7 and TRBJ1-2): GAGVSQSPRYKVTKRGQDVTLRCDPISSHATLYWYQQALGQGPEFLTYFNYEAQPDKSGLPSDRFSAERPEGSISTLTIQRTEQRDSAMYRCASSLVLLERYGYTFGSGTRLTVV.

CDR3 in amino acids: CASTKGRGLSNEQFF. CDR3 bases: TGCGCCAGCACCAAGGGCAGGGGGCTTTCCAATGAGCAGTTCTTC. The chain couples TRBV5-1 to TRBJ2-1, with 8 nucleotides matching TRBD1. The CDR3 is 15 amino acids. In germline, CDR1 is SGHRS, CDR2 YFSETQ. The V gene end was trimmed by 6 bases and the J gene end by 6 bases; junction bases not matched to a gene: 11.

The chain links TRBV15 to TRBJ1-5, with D tentatively TRBD1 (5 bases). CDR1 and CDR2 (germline): LNHNV, YYDKDF (reference sequence). The CDR3 totals 15 residues. Trimming left V 2 bases short and J 5 bases short, with 13 bases between. For the CDR3, the DNA is TGTGCCACCAGCAGACTAATAGGGGATTATCAGCCCCAGCATTTT. As protein: CATSRLIGDYQPQHF. The variable domain in full, with the rest retrieved from reference TRBV15 and TRBJ1-5, is DAMVIQNPRYQVTQFGKPVTLSCSQTLNHNVMYWYQQKSSQAPKLLFHYYDKDFNNEADTPDNFQSRRPNTSFCFLDIRSPGLGDTAMYLCATSRLIGDYQPQHFGDGTRLSIL.

This chain joins TRBV4-1 and TRBJ2-7; 9 bases agree with TRBD2. CDR1 and CDR2 (germline): MGHRA, YSYEKL. This CDR3 contains 15 residues. Losses at the gene ends were 1 base for V and 5 bases for J; bases not matched to a gene: 6. The CDR3 loop is CASSQAPGLANEQYF. The CDR3 region has the DNA TGCGCCAGCAGCCAAGCTCCGGGACTAGCCAACGAGCAGTACTTC.

The chain has TRBV9 and TRBJ2-2, with TRBD2 identical over 7 bases. This CDR3 has 17 amino acids. Germline-derived CDR1 and CDR2 are SGDLS and YYNGEE. The ends lost 0 bases at V and 2 bases at J; junction bases unmatched: 7. The CDR3 loop reads CASSVAGGVINTGELFF. The DNA for the CDR3 is TGTGCCAGCAGCGTAGCGGGGGGAGTAATAAACACCGGGGAGCTGTTTTTT.

The genes are TRBV7-9 and TRBJ1-1, with 7 positions matching TRBD1. The CDR3 runs 14 residues. Germline CDR1 and CDR2: SEHNR and FQNEAQ (reference sequence). V was clipped by 10 bases and J by 5 bases; unmatched bases: 13. This chain's CDR3 is CATSKTGHGTEAFF. CDR3 bases: TGTGCCACCTCGAAGACAGGGCATGGGACTGAAGCTTTCTTT.

The table lists this clone with a few counts. V and J are TRBV7-2 and TRBJ2-7; tentatively, D is TRBD2 (6 bases). The CDR3 spans 11 residues. Trimming pared 3 bases from V and 6 bases from J, leaving 6 bases between. Per the germline V gene, CDR1 is SGHTA and CDR2 is FQGNSA. The CDR3 loop reads CASSFGGEQYF. The CDR3 DNA is TGTGCCAGCAGCTTCGGGGGCGAGCAGTACTTC.

The V gene is TRBV2, the J gene TRBJ1-1; D is unclear. The ends were cut back, 4 bases at V and 1 base at J, with 10 bases in the middle. The CDR3 runs to 14 residues. Germline V gene sequence: CDR1 SNHLY, CDR2 FYNNEI. The CDR3 spells CASSGERANTEAFF. In nucleotides, the CDR3 is TGTGCCAGCAGTGGGGAGAGAGCGAACACTGAAGCTTTCTTT.

V gene TRBV18 combines with J gene TRBJ2-7; 12 positions agree with TRBD2. Germline values: CDR1 KGHSH, CDR2 LQKENI. The V gene end was trimmed by 6 bases and the J gene end by 6 bases; junction bases not matched to a gene: 9. This CDR3 comprises 15 residues. Here the CDR3 reads CASSPQLAGGSEQYF. CDR3 DNA sequence: TGTGCCAGCTCCCCCCAACTAGCGGGAGGCTCCGAGCAGTACTTC. Drawing the rest from reference TRBV18 and TRBJ2-7, the complete variable domain is NAGVMQNPRHLVRRRGQEARLRCSPMKGHSHVYWYRQLPEEGLKFMVYLQKENIIDESGMPKERFSAEFPKEGPSILRIQQVVRGDSAAYFCASSPQLAGGSEQYFGPGTRLTVT.

V and J are TRBV19 and TRBJ1-1, with D hard to call. Germline CDR1 and CDR2: LNHDA and SQIVND (reference sequence). Trimming cost V 7 bases and J 3 bases, with 18 bases left between them. The CDR3 spans 15 residues. CDR3 in DNA: TGTGCCAGTAAATGGGCGGTTGGAGGTGACACTGAAGCTTTCTTT. Encoded protein: CASKWAVGGDTEAFF.

The chain combines TRBV4-2 with TRBJ2-7, with 9 bases fitting TRBD1. V was pared by 4 bases and J by 1 base, with 11 bases of the junction left unmatched. The length of the CDR3 is 17 residues. In germline, CDR1 is LGHNA, CDR2 YNFKEQ. This CDR3 reads CASSRQEAGTGSYEQYF. CDR3 nucleotides: TGTGCCAGCAGCCGTCAAGAGGCAGGGACAGGGTCCTACGAGCAGTACTTC.

The CDR3 coding sequence is TGCGCCAGCAGCTTGAGTACGAGCTCCTACAATGAGCAGTTCTTC. Amino acid sequence: CASSLSTSSYNEQFF. The rearrangement joins TRBV5-1 to TRBJ2-1, with D unresolved. V was cut by 1 base and J by 0 bases, with 8 bases left in between. The CDR3 totals 15 residues. Germline V gives CDR1 SGHRS, CDR2 YFSETQ.